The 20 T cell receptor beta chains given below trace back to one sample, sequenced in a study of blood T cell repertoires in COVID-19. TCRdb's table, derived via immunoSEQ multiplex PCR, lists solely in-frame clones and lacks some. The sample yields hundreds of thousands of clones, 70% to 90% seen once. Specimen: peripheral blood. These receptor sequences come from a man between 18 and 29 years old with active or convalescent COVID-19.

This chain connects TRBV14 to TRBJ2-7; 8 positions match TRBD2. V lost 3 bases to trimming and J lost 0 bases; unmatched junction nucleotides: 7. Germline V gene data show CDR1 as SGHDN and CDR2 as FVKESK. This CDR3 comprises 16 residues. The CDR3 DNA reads TGTGCCAGCAGCCATTCGGGGGGGGCCATCTCCTACGAGCAGTACTTC. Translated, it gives CASSHSGGAISYEQYF.

CDR3 sequence: CASSLLYDSGNTIYF. The CDR3 nucleotides are TGTGCCAGCAGCTTGCTATACGACTCTGGAAACACCATATATTTT. The V and J genes are TRBV5-6 and TRBJ1-3, with no clear D. CDR3 length: 15 amino acids. V was shortened by 1 base and J by 0 bases, with 8 bases between the two germline ends. Germline CDR1 reads SGHDT; CDR2 reads YYEEEE.

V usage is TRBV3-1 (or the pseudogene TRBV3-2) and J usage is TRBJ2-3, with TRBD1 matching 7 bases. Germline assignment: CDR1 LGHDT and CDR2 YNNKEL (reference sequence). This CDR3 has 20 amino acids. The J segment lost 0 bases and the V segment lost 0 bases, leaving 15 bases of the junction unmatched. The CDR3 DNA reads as TGTGCCAGCAGCCAAGATTGGGGGTTGACAGGGCAAGGTAGCACAGATACGCAGTATTTT. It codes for CASSQDWGLTGQGSTDTQYF.

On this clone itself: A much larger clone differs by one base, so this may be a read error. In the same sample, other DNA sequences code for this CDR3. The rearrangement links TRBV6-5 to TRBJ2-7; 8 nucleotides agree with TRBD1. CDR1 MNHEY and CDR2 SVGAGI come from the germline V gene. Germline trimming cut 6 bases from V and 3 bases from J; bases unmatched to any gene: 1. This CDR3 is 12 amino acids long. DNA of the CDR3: TGTGCCAGCAGGACAGGGGTCTACGAGCAGTACTTC. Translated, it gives CASRTGVYEQYF.

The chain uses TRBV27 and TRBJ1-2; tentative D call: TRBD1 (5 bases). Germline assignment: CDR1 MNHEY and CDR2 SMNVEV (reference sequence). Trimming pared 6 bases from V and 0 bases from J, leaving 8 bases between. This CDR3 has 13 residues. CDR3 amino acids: CASRGLANYGYTF. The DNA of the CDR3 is TGTGCCAGCAGGGGACTAGCTAACTATGGCTACACCTTC.

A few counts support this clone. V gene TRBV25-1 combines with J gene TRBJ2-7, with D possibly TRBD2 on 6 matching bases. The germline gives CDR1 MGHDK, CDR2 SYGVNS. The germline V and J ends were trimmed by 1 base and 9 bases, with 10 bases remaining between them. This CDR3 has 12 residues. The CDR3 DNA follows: TGTGCCAGCAGTGAATCCGGGACTTGGCAGTACTTC. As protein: CASSESGTWQYF.

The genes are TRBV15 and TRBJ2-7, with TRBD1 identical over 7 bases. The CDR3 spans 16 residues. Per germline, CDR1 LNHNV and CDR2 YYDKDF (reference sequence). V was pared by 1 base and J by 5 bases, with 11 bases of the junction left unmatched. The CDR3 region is CATSRGMIDREHEQYF. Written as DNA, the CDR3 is TGTGCCACCAGCAGAGGGATGATAGACAGGGAACACGAGCAGTACTTC.

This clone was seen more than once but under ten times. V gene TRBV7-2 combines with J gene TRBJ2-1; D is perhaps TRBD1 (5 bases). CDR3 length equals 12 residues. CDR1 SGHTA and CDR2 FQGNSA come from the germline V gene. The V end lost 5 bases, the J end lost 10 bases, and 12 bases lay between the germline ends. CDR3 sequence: CASSRSPGEQFF. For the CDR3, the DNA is TGTGCCAGCAGCCGATCTCCAGGGGAGCAGTTCTTC.

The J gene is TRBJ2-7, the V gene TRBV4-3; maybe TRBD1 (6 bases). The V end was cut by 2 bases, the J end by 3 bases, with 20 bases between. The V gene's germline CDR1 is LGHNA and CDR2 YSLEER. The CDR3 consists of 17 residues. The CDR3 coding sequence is TGCGCCAGCAGCCAATTTAGGGGGTCGGACCCCCACTACGAGCAGTACTTC. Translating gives CASSQFRGSDPHYEQYF.

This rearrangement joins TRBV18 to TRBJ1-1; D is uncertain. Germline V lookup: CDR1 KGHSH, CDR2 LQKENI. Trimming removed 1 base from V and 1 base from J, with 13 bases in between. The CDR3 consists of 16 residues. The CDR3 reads CASSPQTAGGNTEAFF. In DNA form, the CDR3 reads TGTGCCAGCTCACCACAAACAGCGGGAGGGAACACTGAAGCTTTCTTT.

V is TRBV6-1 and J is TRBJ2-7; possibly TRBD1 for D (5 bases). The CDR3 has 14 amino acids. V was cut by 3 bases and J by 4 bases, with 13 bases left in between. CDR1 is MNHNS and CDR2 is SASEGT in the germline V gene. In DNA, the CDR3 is TGTGCCAGCAGTGACACCATAGGGGTATACGAGCAGTACTTC. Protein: CASSDTIGVYEQYF.

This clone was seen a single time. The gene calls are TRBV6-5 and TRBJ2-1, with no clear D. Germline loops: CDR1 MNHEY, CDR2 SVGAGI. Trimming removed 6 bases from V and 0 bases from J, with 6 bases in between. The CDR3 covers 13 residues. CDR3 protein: CASSWSSYNEQFF. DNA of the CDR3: TGTGCCAGCAGCTGGAGCTCCTACAATGAGCAGTTCTTC.

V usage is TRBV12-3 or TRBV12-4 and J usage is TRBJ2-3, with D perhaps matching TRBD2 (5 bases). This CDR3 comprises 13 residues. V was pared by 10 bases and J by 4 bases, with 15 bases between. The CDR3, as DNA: TGTGCCACCCAGAAGCGGAGTTCAGATACGCAGTATTTT. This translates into CATQKRSSDTQYF.

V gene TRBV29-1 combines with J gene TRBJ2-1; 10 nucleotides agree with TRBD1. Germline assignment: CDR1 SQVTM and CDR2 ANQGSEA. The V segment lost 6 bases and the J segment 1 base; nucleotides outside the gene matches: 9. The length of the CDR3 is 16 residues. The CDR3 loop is CSVQSPGQGSYNEQFF. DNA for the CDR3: TGCAGCGTCCAAAGTCCGGGACAGGGGTCCTACAATGAGCAGTTCTTC.

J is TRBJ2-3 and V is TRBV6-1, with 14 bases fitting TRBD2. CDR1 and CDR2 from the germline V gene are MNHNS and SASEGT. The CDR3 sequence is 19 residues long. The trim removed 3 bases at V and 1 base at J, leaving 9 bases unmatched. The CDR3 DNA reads TGTGCCAGCAGTGACCTTCCGGGACTAGCGGGAGTGGGCACAGATACGCAGTATTTT. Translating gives CASSDLPGLAGVGTDTQYF.

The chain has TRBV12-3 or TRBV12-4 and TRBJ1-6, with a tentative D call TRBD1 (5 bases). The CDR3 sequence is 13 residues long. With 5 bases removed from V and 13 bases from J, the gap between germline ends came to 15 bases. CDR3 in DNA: TGTGCCAGCAGTCGGGGGGGAGAGGGGCCCCTCCACTTT. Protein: CASSRGGEGPLHF.

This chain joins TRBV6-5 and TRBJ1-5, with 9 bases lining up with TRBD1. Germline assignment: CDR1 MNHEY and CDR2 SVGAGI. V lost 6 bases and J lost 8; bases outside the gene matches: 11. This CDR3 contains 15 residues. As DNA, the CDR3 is TGTGCCAGCAGAGACCCGGGACAGGGTTGGGAGCCCCAGCATTTT. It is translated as CASRDPGQGWEPQHF.

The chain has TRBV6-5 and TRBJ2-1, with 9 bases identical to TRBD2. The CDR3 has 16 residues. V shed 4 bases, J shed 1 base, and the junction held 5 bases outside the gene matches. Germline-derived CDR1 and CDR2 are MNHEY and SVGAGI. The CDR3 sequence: CASSWGSGSSYNEQFF. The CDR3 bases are TGTGCCAGCAGTTGGGGTAGCGGGAGTTCCTACAATGAGCAGTTCTTC.

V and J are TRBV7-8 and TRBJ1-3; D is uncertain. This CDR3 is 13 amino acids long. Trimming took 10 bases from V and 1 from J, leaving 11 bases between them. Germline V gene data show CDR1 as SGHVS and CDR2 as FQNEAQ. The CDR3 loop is CATSRGSGNTIYF. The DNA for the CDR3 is TGTGCCACCTCCCGAGGGTCTGGAAACACCATATATTTT. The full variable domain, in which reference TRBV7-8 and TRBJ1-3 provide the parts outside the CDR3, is GAGVSQSPRYKVAKRGQDVALRCDPISGHVSLFWYQQALGQGPEFLTYFQNEAQLDKSGLPSDRFFAERPEGSVSTLKIQRTQQEDSAVYLCATSRGSGNTIYFGEGSWLTVV.

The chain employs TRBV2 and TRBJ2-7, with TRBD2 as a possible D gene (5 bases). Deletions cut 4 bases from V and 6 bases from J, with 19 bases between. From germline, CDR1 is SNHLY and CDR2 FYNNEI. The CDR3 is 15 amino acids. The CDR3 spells CASSAQRASWSEQYF. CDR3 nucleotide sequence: TGTGCCAGCAGTGCACAGAGGGCTAGCTGGAGCGAGCAGTACTTC.